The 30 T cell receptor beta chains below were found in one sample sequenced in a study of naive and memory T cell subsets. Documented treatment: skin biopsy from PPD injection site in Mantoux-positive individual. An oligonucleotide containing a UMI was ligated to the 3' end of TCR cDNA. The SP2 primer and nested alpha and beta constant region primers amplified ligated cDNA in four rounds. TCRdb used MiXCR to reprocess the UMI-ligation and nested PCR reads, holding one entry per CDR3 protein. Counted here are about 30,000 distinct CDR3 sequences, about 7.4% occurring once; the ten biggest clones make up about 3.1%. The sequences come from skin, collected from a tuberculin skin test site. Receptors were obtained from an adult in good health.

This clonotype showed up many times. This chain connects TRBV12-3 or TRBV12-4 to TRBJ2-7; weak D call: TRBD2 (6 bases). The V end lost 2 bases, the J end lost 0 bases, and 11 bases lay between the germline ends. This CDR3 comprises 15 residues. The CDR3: CASSLQEDYSYEQYF. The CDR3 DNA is TGTGCCAGCAGTTTACAGGAGGACTACTCCTACGAGCAGTACTTC.

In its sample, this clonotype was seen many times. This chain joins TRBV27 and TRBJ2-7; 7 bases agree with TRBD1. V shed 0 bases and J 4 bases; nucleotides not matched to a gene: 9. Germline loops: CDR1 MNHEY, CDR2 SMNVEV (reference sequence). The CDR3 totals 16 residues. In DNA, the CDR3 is TGTGCCAGCAGTTTATCCGTGGGCGACAGGGATTACGAGCAGTACTTC. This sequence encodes CASSLSVGDRDYEQYF.

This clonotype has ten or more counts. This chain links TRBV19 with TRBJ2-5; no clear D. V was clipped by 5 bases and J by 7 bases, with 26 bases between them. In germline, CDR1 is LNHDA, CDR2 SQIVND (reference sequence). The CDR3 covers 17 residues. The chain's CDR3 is CASSRAGPERASTTQYF. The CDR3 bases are TGTGCCAGTAGTCGAGCCGGGCCAGAAAGAGCCTCCACGACCCAGTACTTC.

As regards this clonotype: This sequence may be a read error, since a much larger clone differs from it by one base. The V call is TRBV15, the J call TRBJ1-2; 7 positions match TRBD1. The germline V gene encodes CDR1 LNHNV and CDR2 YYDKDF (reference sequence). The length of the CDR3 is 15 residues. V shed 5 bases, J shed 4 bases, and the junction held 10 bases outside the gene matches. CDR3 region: CATSGMDRTSYGYTF. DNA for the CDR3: TGTGCCACCAGCGGGATGGACAGGACGAGCTATGGCTACACCTTC.

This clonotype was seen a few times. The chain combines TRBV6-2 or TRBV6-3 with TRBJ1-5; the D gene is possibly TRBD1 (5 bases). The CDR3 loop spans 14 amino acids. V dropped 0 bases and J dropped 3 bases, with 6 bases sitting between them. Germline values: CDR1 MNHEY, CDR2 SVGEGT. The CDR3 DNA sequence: TGTGCCAGCAGTTACTCGACAGTCAATCAGCCCCAGCATTTT. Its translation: CASSYSTVNQPQHF.

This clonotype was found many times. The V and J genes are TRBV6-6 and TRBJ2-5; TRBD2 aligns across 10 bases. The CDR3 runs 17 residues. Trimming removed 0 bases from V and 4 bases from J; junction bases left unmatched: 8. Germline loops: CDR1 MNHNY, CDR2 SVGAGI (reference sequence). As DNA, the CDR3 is TGTGCCAGCAGTTACTCGAGAATAGCGGGGGGCGGAGAGACCCAGTACTTC. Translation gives CASSYSRIAGGGETQYF.

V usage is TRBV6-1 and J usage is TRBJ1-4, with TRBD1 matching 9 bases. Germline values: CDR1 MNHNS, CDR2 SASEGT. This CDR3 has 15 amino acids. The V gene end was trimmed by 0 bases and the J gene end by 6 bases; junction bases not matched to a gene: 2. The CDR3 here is CASSEARTGDEKLFF. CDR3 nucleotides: TGTGCCAGCAGTGAAGCGAGGACAGGGGATGAAAAACTGTTTTTT.

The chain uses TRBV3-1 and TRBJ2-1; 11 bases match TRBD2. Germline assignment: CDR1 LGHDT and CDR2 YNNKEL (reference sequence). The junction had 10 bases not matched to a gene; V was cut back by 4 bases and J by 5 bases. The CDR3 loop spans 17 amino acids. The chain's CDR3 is CASSPKLAGAINNEQFF. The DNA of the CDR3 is TGTGCCAGCAGCCCAAAACTAGCGGGGGCGATCAACAATGAGCAGTTCTTC.

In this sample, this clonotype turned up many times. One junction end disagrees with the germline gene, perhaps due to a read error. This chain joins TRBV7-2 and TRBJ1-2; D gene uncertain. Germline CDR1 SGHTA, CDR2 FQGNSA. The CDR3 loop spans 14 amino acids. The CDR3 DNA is TGTGCCAGCAGCTTAGCCGTCAGTAACTATGGCGACACCTTC. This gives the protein CASSLAVSNYGDTF.

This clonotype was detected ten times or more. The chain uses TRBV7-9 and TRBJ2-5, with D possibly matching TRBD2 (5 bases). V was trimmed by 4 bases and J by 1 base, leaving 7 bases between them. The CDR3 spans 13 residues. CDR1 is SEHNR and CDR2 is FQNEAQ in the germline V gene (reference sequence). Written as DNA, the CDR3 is TGTGCCAGCAGCTCGACTACCCAAGAGACCCAGTACTTC. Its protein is CASSSTTQETQYF.

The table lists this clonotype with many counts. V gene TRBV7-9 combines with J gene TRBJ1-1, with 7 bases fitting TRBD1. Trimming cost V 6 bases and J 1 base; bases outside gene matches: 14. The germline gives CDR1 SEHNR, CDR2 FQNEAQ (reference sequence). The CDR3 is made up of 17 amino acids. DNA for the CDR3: TGTGCCAGCAGTTTCAGGGGACAGTTGGGAACGAACACTGAAGCTTTCTTT. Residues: CASSFRGQLGTNTEAFF.

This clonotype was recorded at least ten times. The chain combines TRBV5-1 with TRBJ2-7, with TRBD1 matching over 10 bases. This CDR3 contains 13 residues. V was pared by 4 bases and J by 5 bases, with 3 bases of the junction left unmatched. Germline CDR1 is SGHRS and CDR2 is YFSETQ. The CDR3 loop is CASSRGTGDEQYF. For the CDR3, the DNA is TGCGCCAGCAGCCGAGGGACAGGGGACGAGCAGTACTTC.

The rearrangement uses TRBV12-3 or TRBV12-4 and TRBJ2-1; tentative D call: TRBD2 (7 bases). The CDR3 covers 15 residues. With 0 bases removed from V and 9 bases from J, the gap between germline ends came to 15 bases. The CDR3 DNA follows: TGTGCCAGCAGTTTAGCGGGGGGGCGTATTTCTGAGCAGTTCTTC. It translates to CASSLAGGRISEQFF.

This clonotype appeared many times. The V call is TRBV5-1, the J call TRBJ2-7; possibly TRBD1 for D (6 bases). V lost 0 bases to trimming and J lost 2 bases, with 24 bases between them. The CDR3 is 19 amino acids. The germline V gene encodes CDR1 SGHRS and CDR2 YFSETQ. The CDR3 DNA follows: TGCGCCAGCAGCTTGGTAAATTTGGGCGGAACCGGACAGACCTACGAGCAGTACTTC. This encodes CASSLVNLGGTGQTYEQYF.

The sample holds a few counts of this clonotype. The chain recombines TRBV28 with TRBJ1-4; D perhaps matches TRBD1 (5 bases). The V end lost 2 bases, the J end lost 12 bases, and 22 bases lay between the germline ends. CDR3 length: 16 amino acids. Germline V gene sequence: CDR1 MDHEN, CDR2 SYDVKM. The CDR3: CASSLERSGGPKELFF. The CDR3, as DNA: TGTGCCAGCAGTTTAGAGAGGTCGGGGGGTCCGAAAGAACTGTTTTTT. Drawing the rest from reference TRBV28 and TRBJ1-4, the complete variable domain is DVKVTQSSRYLVKRTGEKVFLECVQDMDHENMFWYRQDPGLGLRLIYFSYDVKMKEKGDIPEGYSVSREKKERFSLILESASTNQTSMYLCASSLERSGGPKELFFGSGTQLSVL.

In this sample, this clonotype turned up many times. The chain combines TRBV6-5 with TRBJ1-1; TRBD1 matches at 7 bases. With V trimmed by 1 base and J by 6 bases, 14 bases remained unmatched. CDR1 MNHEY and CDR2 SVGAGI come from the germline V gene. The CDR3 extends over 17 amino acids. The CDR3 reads CASSYFWDSQDMSEAFF. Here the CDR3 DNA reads TGTGCCAGCAGTTACTTCTGGGACAGCCAGGATATGTCTGAAGCTTTCTTT.

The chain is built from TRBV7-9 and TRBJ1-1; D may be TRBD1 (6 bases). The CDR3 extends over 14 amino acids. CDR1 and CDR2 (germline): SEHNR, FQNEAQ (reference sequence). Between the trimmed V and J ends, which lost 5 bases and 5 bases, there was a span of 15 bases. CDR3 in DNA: TGTGCCAGCAGCAAAGGGGGGGGTAATACTGAAGCTTTCTTT. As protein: CASSKGGGNTEAFF.

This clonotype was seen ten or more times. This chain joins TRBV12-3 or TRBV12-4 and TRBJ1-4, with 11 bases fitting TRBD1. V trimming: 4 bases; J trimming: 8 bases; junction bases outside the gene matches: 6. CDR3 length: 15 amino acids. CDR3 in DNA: TGTGCCAGCAGTTCCGGACAGGGGGCTGCGGAAAAACTGTTTTTT. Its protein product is CASSSGQGAAEKLFF.

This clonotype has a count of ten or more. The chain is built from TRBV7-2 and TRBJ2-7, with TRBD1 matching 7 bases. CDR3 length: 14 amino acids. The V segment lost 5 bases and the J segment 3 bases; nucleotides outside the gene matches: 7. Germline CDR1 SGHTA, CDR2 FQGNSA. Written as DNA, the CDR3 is TGTGCCAGCAGCCGCGGACAGGTTCGCTACGAGCAGTACTTC. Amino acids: CASSRGQVRYEQYF.

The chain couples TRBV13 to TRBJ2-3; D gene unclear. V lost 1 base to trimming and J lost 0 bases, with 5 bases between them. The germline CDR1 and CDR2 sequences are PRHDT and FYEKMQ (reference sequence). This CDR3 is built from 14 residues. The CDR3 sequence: CASSLAGSTDTQYF. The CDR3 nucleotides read TGTGCCAGCAGCTTAGCCGGGAGCACAGATACGCAGTATTTT.

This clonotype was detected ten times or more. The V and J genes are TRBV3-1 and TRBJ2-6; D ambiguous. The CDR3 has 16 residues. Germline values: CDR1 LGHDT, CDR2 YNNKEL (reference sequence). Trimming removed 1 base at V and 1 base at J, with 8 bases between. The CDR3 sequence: CASSQGAGSGANVLTF. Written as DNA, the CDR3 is TGTGCCAGCAGCCAAGGTGCAGGTTCTGGGGCCAACGTCCTGACTTTC.

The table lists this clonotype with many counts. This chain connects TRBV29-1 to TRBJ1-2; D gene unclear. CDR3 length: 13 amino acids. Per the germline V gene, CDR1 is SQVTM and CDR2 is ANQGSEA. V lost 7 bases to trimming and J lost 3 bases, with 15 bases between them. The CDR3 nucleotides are TGCAGCGGTGACGCTTTACCGGACTATGGCTACACCTTC. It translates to CSGDALPDYGYTF.

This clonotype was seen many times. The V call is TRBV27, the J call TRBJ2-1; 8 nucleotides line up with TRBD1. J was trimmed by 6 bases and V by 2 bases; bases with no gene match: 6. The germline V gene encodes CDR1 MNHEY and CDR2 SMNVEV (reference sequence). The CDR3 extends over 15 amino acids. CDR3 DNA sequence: TGTGCCAGCAGTTTAAGCAGGGGGCCCGGCAATGAGCAGTTCTTC. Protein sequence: CASSLSRGPGNEQFF.

CDR3 protein: CASSLTGTRNEKLFF. Written as DNA, the CDR3 is TGCGCCAGCAGCCTGACCGGGACGCGGAATGAAAAACTGTTTTTT. The chain recombines TRBV5-1 with TRBJ1-4, with D tentatively TRBD1 (5 bases). Germline values: CDR1 SGHRS, CDR2 YFSETQ. The CDR3 has 15 residues. The ends were cut back, 4 bases at V and 5 bases at J, with 15 bases in the middle. The full variable domain, completed using reference TRBV5-1 and TRBJ1-4, is KAGVTQTPRYLIKTRGQQVTLSCSPISGHRSVSWYQQTPGQGLQFLFEYFSETQRNKGNFPGRFSGRQFSNSRSEMNVSTLELGDSALYLCASSLTGTRNEKLFFGSGTQLSVL.

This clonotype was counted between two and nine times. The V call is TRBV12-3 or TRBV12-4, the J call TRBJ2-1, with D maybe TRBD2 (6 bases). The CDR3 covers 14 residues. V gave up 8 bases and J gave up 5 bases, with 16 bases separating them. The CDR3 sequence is CASRATSLDNEQFF. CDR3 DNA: TGTGCCAGCCGTGCGACTAGTCTCGACAATGAGCAGTTCTTC.

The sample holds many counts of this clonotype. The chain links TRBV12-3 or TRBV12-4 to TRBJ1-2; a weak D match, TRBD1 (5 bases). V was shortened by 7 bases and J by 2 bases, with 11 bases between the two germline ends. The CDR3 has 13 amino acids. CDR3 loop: CASTQGGNYGYTF. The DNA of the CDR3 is TGTGCCAGCACCCAGGGAGGGAACTATGGCTACACCTTC.

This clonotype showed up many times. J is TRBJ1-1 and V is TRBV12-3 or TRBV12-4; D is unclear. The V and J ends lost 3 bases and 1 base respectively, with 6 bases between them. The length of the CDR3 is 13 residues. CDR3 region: CASSFNPNTEAFF. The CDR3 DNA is TGTGCCAGCAGTTTTAACCCGAACACTGAAGCTTTCTTT.

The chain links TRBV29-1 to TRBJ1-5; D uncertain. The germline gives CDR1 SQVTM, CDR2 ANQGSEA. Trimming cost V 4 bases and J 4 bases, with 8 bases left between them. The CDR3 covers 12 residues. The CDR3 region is CSVVAGNQPQHF. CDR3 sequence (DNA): TGCAGCGTTGTGGCAGGTAATCAGCCCCAGCATTTT.

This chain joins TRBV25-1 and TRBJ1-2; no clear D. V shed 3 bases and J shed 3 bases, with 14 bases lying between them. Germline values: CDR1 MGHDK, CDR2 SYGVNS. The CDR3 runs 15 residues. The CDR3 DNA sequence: TGTGCCAGCAGTGACCCGCGGGGTCGTCACTATGGCTACACCTTC. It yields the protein CASSDPRGRHYGYTF.

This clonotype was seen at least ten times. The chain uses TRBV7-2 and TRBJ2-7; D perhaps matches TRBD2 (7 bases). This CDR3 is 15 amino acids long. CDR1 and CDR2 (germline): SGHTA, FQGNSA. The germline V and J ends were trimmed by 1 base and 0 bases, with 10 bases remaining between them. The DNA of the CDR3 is TGTGCCAGCAGCTTAGTCGGGGGGCTCTCCTACGAGCAGTACTTC. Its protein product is CASSLVGGLSYEQYF.